These T cell receptor beta chains were read from a single sample in a study of T-cell reconstitution after alpha-beta-depleted transplantation in children. Each CDR3 protein gets one entry after TCRdb re-called the PCR reads with MiXCR. The sample lists about a million distinct CDR3 sequences, roughly 29% seen once, with over 25% in the top ten. Sequenced here: PBMCs, mostly from graft donor cells, sampled 360 days after TCRalphabeta/CD19-depleted stem cell transplant. These receptors were taken from a boy younger than two who had a stem cell transplant for SCID, so the T cells may come from the graft donor. Both conserved end residues are part of each CDR3. D genes are given only for firm matches. Clone size is stated in some rows and not others, as once, few, many or a class when expanded.

J | D | V | size | CDR3 | DNA
TRBJ2-1 | TRBD2 | TRBV28 | NA | CASSFPSRGGRPNEQFF | TGTGCCAGCAGTTTCCCCTCCCGCGGGGGTAGGCCTAATGAGCAGTTCTTC
TRBJ2-7 | NA | TRBV15 | few | CATSRDVGFGQYF | TGTGCCACCAGCAGAGATGTCGGGTTCGGGCAGTACTTC
TRBJ2-4 | NA | TRBV19 | NA | CASSSRGYAKNIQYF | TGTGCCAGTAGTTCCCGGGGGTATGCGAAAAACATTCAGTACTTC
TRBJ2-5 | TRBD2 | TRBV12-3/TRBV12-4 | NA | CASSLRASGGGVTQYF | TGTGCCAGCAGTTTGAGGGCTAGCGGGGGTGGCGTGACCCAGTACTTC
TRBJ1-1 | NA | TRBV5-1 | few | CASSLAGRRNTEAFF | TGCGCCAGCAGCTTGGCGGGCAGGAGGAACACTGAAGCTTTCTTT
TRBJ1-5 | NA | TRBV11-2 | NA | CASSLNEGLANQPQHF | TGTGCCAGCAGCTTAAACGAAGGGTTGGCCAATCAGCCCCAGCATTTT
TRBJ2-5 | NA | TRBV7-9 | few | CASSLMEQETQYF | TGTGCCAGCAGCCTAATGGAGCAAGAGACCCAGTACTTC
TRBJ1-1 | NA | TRBV28 | NA | CASSLLLGPRDTEAFF | TGTGCCAGCAGTTTATTATTAGGCCCCAGGGACACTGAAGCTTTCTTT
TRBJ2-2 | NA | TRBV6-1 | few | CASSQPGALTGELFF | TGTGCCAGCAGCCAGCCCGGGGCCCTCACCGGGGAGCTGTTTTTT
TRBJ1-5 | TRBD1 | TRBV20-1 | NA | CSALGTVNQPQHF | TGCAGTGCCCTAGGGACAGTGAATCAGCCCCAGCATTTT
TRBJ2-1 | TRBD2 | TRBV6-1 | few | CASSRAGGDNEQFF | TGTGCCAGCAGCCGAGCGGGGGGAGACAATGAGCAGTTCTTC
TRBJ2-7 | NA | TRBV18 | NA | CASSPRVQAYEQYF | TGTGCCAGCTCACCACGCGTACAGGCGTACGAGCAGTACTTC
TRBJ2-7 | TRBD1 | TRBV20-1 | few | CSARTGGSDEQYF | TGCAGTGCCCGTACAGGGGGCTCCGACGAGCAGTACTTC
TRBJ2-2 | TRBD1 | TRBV15 | few | CATSRDRQGSTGELFF | TGTGCCACCAGCAGAGATCGACAGGGATCCACCGGGGAGCTGTTTTTT
TRBJ1-1 | NA | TRBV20-1 | few | CSATGSANTEAFF | TGCAGTGCTACCGGATCGGCGAACACTGAAGCTTTCTTT
TRBJ1-2 | NA | TRBV12-3/TRBV12-4 | many | CASSFTRLGRVGYTF | TGTGCCAGCAGTTTCACTCGACTAGGGCGGGTCGGCTACACCTTC
TRBJ1-1 | NA | TRBV5-1 | NA | CASSLRAQGGGNTEAFF | TGCGCCAGCAGCTTGCGTGCACAGGGCGGAGGGAACACTGAAGCTTTCTTT
TRBJ2-7 | NA | TRBV29-1 | few | CSVEAQGEQYF | TGCAGCGTTGAAGCCCAGGGTGAGCAGTACTTC
TRBJ2-5 | NA | TRBV4-1 | many | CASSQGSVWTDRQETQYF | TGCGCCAGCAGCCAAGGATCCGTTTGGACAGACAGGCAAGAGACCCAGTACTTC
TRBJ1-4 | TRBD1 | TRBV5-4 | few | CASSRRTGPNEKLFF | TGTGCCAGCAGCCGACGGACAGGGCCCAATGAAAAACTGTTTTTT
TRBJ2-2 | TRBD2 | TRBV5-1 | few | CASSLQAGGRTGELFF | TGCGCCAGCAGCTTGCAGGCGGGGGGCCGGACCGGGGAGCTGTTTTTT
TRBJ2-3 | TRBD2 | TRBV6-1 | few | CASSDSGGTTDTQYF | TGTGCCAGCAGTGATAGCGGGGGGACAACAGATACGCAGTATTTT
TRBJ2-2 | NA | TRBV7-8 | NA | CASSLRRRANTGELFF | TGTGCCAGCAGCTTACGGCGGCGAGCGAACACCGGGGAGCTGTTTTTT
TRBJ2-1 | NA | TRBV28 | few | CASSSGTPVDEQFF | TGTGCCAGCAGTTCCGGGACCCCAGTCGATGAGCAGTTCTTC
TRBJ1-1 | NA | TRBV5-1 | NA | CASSLGQPLNTEAFF | TGCGCCAGCAGCTTGGGACAGCCTTTGAACACTGAAGCTTTCTTT
TRBJ2-3 | TRBD2 | TRBV15 | many | CATSRGWTSDADTQYF | TGTGCCACCAGCAGAGGCTGGACTAGCGATGCGGATACGCAGTATTTT
TRBJ1-1 | NA | TRBV12-3/TRBV12-4 | few | CASSRVMNTEAFF | TGTGCCAGCAGCCGAGTTATGAACACTGAAGCTTTCTTT
TRBJ2-1 | NA | TRBV6-1 | NA | CASSPPGVGNEQFF | TGTGCCAGCAGTCCCCCGGGGGTTGGGAATGAGCAGTTCTTC
TRBJ1-2 | TRBD1 | TRBV20-1 | NA | CSAAQGAVNYGYTF | TGCAGTGCTGCACAGGGGGCCGTTAACTATGGCTACACCTTC
TRBJ1-1 | NA | TRBV7-9 | many | CASSPGWSADTEAFF | TGTGCCAGCAGCCCCGGCTGGTCGGCGGACACTGAAGCTTTCTTT
TRBJ1-4 | NA | TRBV28 | NA | CASSGQTLLGPNEKLFF | TGTGCCAGCAGTGGACAGACACTTTTGGGACCGAATGAAAAACTGTTTTTT
TRBJ2-1 | NA | TRBV27 | NA | CASSVISVARPDEQFF | TGTGCCAGCAGTGTTATATCAGTGGCGCGGCCCGATGAGCAGTTCTTC